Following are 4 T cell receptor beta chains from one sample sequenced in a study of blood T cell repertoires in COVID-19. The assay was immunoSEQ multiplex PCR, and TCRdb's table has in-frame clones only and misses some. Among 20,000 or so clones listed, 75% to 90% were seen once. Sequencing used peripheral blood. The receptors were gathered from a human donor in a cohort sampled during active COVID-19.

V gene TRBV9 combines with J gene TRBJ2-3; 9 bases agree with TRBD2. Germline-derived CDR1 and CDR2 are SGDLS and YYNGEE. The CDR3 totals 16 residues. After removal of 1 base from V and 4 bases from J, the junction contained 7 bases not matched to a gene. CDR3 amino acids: CASSVFAGGPSDTQYF. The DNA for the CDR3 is TGTGCCAGCAGCGTATTTGCGGGAGGGCCCTCAGATACGCAGTATTTT.

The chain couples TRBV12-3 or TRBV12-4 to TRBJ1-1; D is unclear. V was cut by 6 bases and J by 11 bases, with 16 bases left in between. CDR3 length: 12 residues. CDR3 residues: CASRGKYYEAFF. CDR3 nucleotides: TGTGCCAGCAGGGGTAAATACTACGAGGCTTTCTTT.

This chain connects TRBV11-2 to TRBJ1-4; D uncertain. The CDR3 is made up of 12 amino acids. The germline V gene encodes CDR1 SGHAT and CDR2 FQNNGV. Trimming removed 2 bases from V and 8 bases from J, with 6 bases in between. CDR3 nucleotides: TGTGCCAGCAGCTTAATCGGGGAAAAACTGTTTTTT. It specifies CASSLIGEKLFF.

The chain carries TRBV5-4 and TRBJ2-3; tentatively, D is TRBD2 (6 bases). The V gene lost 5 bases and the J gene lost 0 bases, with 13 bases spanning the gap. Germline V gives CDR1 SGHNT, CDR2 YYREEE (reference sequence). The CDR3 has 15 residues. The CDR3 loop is CASRLLAGSTDTQYF. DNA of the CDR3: TGTGCCAGCAGGCTACTGGCGGGGAGCACAGATACGCAGTATTTT.